This T cell receptor (beta chain) was documented in a study of control samples from healthy donors and cancer patients. Only in-frame clones appear in the TCRdb table, and some are missing; sequencing was by immunoSEQ multiplex PCR. The repertoire holds 150,000 to 200,000 clones, with 85% to 90% as singletons. V lost 0 bases and J lost 5, with 4 bases in between. Germline lookup yields CDR1 DFQATT and CDR2 SNEGSKA (reference sequence). CDR3 length: 11 amino acids. The V call is TRBV20-1, the J call TRBJ2-5; unclear D gene. The sample taken for sequencing was blood. The TCR comes from a woman aged 30 to 39 in good health. The chain's CDR3 is CSARDLETQYF. CDR3 DNA: TGCAGTGCTAGAGATTTGGAGACCCAGTACTTC.